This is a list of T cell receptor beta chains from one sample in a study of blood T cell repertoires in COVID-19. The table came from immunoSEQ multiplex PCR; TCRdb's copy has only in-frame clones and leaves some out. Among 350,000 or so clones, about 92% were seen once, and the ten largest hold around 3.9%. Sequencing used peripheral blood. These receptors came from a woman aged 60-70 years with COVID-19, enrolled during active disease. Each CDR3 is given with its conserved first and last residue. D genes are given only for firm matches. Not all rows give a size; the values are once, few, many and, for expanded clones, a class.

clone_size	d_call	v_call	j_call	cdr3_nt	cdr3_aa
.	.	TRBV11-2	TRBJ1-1	TGTGCCAGCAGCTTACAGGGGAGAACTGAAGCTTTCTTT	CASSLQGRTEAFF
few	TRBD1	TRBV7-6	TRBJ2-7	TGTGCCAGCAGCTTAGGAGGACAGGAAATTTACGAGCAGTACTTC	CASSLGGQEIYEQYF
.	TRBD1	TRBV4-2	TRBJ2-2	TGTGCCAGCAGCCGGACAGGGACTGCCGGGGAGCTGTTTTTT	CASSRTGTAGELFF
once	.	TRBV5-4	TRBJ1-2	TGTGCCAGCAGCTCAACCATCGAATCCAGGGCCTACTACACCTTC	CASSSTIESRAYYTF
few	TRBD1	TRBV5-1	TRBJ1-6	TGCGCCAGCAGCTTACACGAACGACAGGGCGGGACTTCACCCCTCCACTTT	CASSLHERQGGTSPLHF
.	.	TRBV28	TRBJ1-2	TGTGCCAGCAGTTTAGTCGGGGAGGGTAACTATGGCTACACCTTC	CASSLVGEGNYGYTF
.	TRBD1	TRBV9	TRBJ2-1	TGTGCCAGCGGCGGACCTGACTCAGGGGGCCCTATCTACTACAATGAGCAGTTCTTC	CASGGPDSGGPIYYNEQFF
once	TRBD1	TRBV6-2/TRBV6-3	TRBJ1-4	TGTGCCAGCAGTTACTACGACAGGGCGAGTGAAAAACTGTTTTTT	CASSYYDRASEKLFF
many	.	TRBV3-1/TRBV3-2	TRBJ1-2	TGTGCCAGCAGCTCGAGCGGAGGGACCTACACCTTC	CASSSSGGTYTF
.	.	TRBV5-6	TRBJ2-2	TGTGCCAGCAGCTACCCTCCCGGGATGAACACCGGGGAGCTGTTTTTT	CASSYPPGMNTGELFF
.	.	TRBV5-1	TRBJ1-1	TGCGCCAGCAGCTTGGTTTCGGGGGGAGGGACTGAAGCTTTCTTT	CASSLVSGGGTEAFF
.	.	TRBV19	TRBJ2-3	TGTGCCAGTACTGATCGGGGGGCCACAGATACGCAGTATTTT	CASTDRGATDTQYF
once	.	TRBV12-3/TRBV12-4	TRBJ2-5	TGTGCCAGCAGTTTTAGAAGCGTGGAGACCCAGTACTTC	CASSFRSVETQYF
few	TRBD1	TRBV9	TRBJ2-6	TGTGCCAGCAGCTCGGGACAGCCTCCGGCTGGGGCCAACGTCCTGACTTTC	CASSSGQPPAGANVLTF
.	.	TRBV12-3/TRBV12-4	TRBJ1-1	TGTGCCAGCAGTAGTTTAGGGGTCCCTGAAGCTTTCTTT	CASSSLGVPEAFF
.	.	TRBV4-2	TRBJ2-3	TGTGCCAGCAGCCAAGAGTGGCAAGAACGCCCGACACATACGCAGTATTTT	CASSQEWQERPTHTQYF
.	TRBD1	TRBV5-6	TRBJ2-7	TGTGCCAGCAGCTTGAGGGGGCGGAGCGAGCAGTACTTC	CASSLRGRSEQYF
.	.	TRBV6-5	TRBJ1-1	TGTGCCAGCAGAGCACCGAACACTGAAGCTTTCTTT	CASRAPNTEAFF
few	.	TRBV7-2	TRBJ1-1	TGTGCCAGCAGCCTCTGGGGGGTCATAATGAACACTGAAGCTTTCTTT	CASSLWGVIMNTEAFF
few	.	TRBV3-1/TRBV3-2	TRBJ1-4	TGTGCCAGCAGCCAAGATCTAGGGGTAGAAAAACTGTTTTTT	CASSQDLGVEKLFF
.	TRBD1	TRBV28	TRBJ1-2	TGTGCCAGCAGTGGACAGGGTTTTCGTGGCTACACCTTC	CASSGQGFRGYTF
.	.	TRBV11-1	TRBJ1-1	TGTGCCAGCAGCTTAGGAGCCGTGAACACTGAAGCTTTCTTT	CASSLGAVNTEAFF
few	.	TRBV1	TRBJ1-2	TGCACCAGCAGCGTCTGGCCCCGGGGAGGCTACACCTTC	CTSSVWPRGGYTF
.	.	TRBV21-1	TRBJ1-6	TGTGCCAGCAGCAAAGTATACAGGGCTTTTTATAATTCACCCCTCCACTTT	CASSKVYRAFYNSPLHF
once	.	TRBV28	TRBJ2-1	TGTGCCAGCACCACCCCGTTGACAGGTTACAATGAGCAGTTCTTC	CASTTPLTGYNEQFF
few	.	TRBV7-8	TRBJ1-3	TGTGCCAGCAGGCCAATAGGATGGAGCTCTGGAAACACCATATATTTT	CASRPIGWSSGNTIYF
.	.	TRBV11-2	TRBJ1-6	TGTGCCAGCAGCTTAGGACAGTATTCACCCCTCCACTTT	CASSLGQYSPLHF
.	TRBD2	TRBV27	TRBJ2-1	TGTGCCAGCACCGGACTAGCGGGTGATACGTACAATGAGCAGTTCTTC	CASTGLAGDTYNEQFF
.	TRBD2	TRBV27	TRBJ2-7	TGTGCCAGCAGTTTATCAGGGACTAGCGGCCGATGGGCCTACGAGCAGTACTTC	CASSLSGTSGRWAYEQYF
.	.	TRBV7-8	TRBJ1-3	TGTGCCAGCAGCTTGACAGTCTCCTCTGGAAACACCATATATTTT	CASSLTVSSGNTIYF
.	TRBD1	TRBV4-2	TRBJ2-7	TGTGCCAGCAGCCAAGCCGGGCAGGGGGCATACGAGCAGTACTTC	CASSQAGQGAYEQYF
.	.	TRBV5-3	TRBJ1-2	TGTGCCAGAAGCTGCCAGACAGTCGTCTATGGCTACACCTTC	CARSCQTVVYGYTF
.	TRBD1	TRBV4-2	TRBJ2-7	TGTGCCAGCAGTCAAGACGCCGGGACAGGGACCTACGAGCAGTACTTC	CASSQDAGTGTYEQYF
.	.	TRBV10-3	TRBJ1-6	TGTGCCATCGGTCTCTCGGGTAATTCACCCCTCCACTTT	CAIGLSGNSPLHF
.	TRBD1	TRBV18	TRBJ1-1	TGTGCCAGCTCACCATTGGGGACAGGTCCGCACACTGAAGCTTTCTTT	CASSPLGTGPHTEAFF
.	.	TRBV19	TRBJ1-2	TGTGCCAGTAGTATGAGGAACAGGGATTACTATGGCTACACCTTC	CASSMRNRDYYGYTF
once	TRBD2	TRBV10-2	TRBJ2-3	TGCGCCAGCAGTGCGATTAGCGGGGCGCGATCCGACACCGCTACAGATACGCAGTATTTT	CASSAISGARSDTATDTQYF
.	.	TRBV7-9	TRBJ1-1	TGTGCCAGCAGCTTGACTGCGAGAGCTTTCTTT	CASSLTARAFF
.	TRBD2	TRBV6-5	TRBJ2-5	TGTGCCAGCAGCGCAACTAGCGGCCGGGCCCAGTACTTC	CASSATSGRAQYF
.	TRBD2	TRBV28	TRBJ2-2	TGTGCCAGCAGCTCCTCCAGAGCGGGGGGCCGAGACACCGGGGAGCTGTTTTTT	CASSSSRAGGRDTGELFF
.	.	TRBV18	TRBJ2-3	TGTGCCAGCTCACCACCCAGGGCAGATACGCAGTATTTT	CASSPPRADTQYF
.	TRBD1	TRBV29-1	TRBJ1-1	TGCAGCGCCTTGGGACAGGGGAACACTGAAGCTTTCTTT	CSALGQGNTEAFF
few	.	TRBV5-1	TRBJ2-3	TGCGCCAGCAGCACGGGACATTGGTCTGGCACAGATACGCAGTATTTT	CASSTGHWSGTDTQYF
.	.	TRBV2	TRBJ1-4	TGTGCCATCCAAGCAGGGCCAACTAATGAAAAACTGTTTTTT	CAIQAGPTNEKLFF
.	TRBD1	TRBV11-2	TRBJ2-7	TGTGCCAGCAGCCTTCTCCTTGGGACAGGGCCCACCTACGAGCAGTACTTC	CASSLLLGTGPTYEQYF
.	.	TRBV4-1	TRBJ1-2	TGCGCCAGCAGCCAAGTTACGGGGATCTCGTATGGCTACACCTTC	CASSQVTGISYGYTF
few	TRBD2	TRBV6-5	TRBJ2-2	TGTGCCAGCAGCGGGGGGGCCATTAACACCGGGGAGCTGTTTTTT	CASSGGAINTGELFF
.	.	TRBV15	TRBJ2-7	TGTGCCACCAGCAGAGATCTGGAGCACCTATACGAGCAGTACTTC	CATSRDLEHLYEQYF
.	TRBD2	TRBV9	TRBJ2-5	TGTGCCAGCAGCCCTGGACTAGCGGGGTCAGAGTACCAAGAGACCCAGTACTTC	CASSPGLAGSEYQETQYF
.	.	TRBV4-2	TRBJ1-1	TGTGCCAGCAGCCCAATTAAACGGGGGAACACTGAAGCTTTCTTT	CASSPIKRGNTEAFF
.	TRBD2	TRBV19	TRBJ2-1	TGTGCCAGTAGTACCCGACTAGCGGGGGGCTCTACATACAATGAGCAGTTCTTC	CASSTRLAGGSTYNEQFF
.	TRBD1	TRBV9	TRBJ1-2	TGTGCCAGCAGCGTAGGACAGGGCTATGGCTACACCTTC	CASSVGQGYGYTF
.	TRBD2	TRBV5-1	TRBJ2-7	TGCGCCAGCAGCCCGGAGCGGGGATCCTACGAGCAGTACTTC	CASSPERGSYEQYF
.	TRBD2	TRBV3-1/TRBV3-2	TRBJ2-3	TGTGCCAGCAGCCAAGCGGGACTAGTGTCAGATACGCAGTATTTT	CASSQAGLVSDTQYF
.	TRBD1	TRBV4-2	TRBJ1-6	TGTGCCAGCAGCCCAAGACAGGGGGCGGAATCACCCCTCCACTTT	CASSPRQGAESPLHF
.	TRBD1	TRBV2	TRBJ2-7	TGTGCCAGCACTGGCCGGGACAGCCCTTACGAGCAGTACTTC	CASTGRDSPYEQYF